Below, 21 T cell receptor beta chains from the same sample are listed, as sequenced in a study of regulatory T cells in long-lasting Graves disease. Time point of the sample: persistent/refractory GD, antithyroid drugs over 5 years with positive TRAb. TCR sequences were obtained from RNA taken from PBMCs. Researchers made TCR beta libraries by using iRepertoire HTBI primers and running Arm-PCR on CDR3 regions. In TCRdb, the multiplex PCR reads were re-called with MiXCR into one record per CDR3 protein. Of 310,000 or so distinct CDR3 sequences in the sample, roughly a fifth were seen once. Specimen: peripheral blood mononuclear cells (PBMCs), collected when the disease was refractory, from a patient treated with antithyroid drugs. Every receptor here comes from a female donor with Graves disease.

CDR3 residues: CASRETGGTEAFF. The DNA for the CDR3 is TGTGCCAGCAGAGAGACAGGGGGTACTGAAGCTTTCTTT. The J gene is TRBJ1-1, the V gene TRBV6-1; 9 nucleotides line up with TRBD1. J was trimmed by 5 bases and V by 6 bases; bases with no gene match: 4. Per the germline V gene, CDR1 is MNHNS and CDR2 is SASEGT. The CDR3 is 13 residues long.

This clonotype has just a few counts. The chain recombines TRBV4-2 with TRBJ2-4; D ambiguous. Trimming pared 1 base from V and 5 bases from J, leaving 9 bases between. The CDR3 sequence is 14 residues long. Looked up from germline, CDR1 is LGHNA and CDR2 is YNFKEQ. DNA for the CDR3: TGTGCCAGCAGCCAAGGTGGTCTCGAAAACATTCAGTACTTC. Protein product: CASSQGGLENIQYF.

There are many counts of this clonotype. The chain joins TRBV5-1 to TRBJ1-2, with D tentatively TRBD1 (5 bases). This CDR3 has 13 amino acids. The germline V gene has CDR1 SGHRS and CDR2 YFSETQ. V was cut by 1 base and J by 7 bases, with 11 bases left in between. This CDR3 reads CASSLKTDVGYTF. The DNA of the CDR3 is TGCGCCAGCAGCTTGAAGACAGATGTTGGCTACACCTTC.

The chain employs TRBV11-2 and TRBJ2-7; D gene uncertain. V dropped 0 bases and J dropped 7 bases, with 13 bases sitting between them. There are 14 residues in the CDR3. Germline CDR1 reads SGHAT; CDR2 reads FQNNGV. The CDR3 DNA reads TGTGCCAGCAGCTTAGACACGGCCTTGGGGGAGCAGTACTTC. It is translated as CASSLDTALGEQYF.

This rearrangement joins TRBV28 to TRBJ1-5, with D maybe TRBD1 (5 bases). Germline values: CDR1 MDHEN, CDR2 SYDVKM. The CDR3 consists of 15 residues. Trimming stripped 5 bases from V and 0 bases from J, with 11 bases between. CDR3 nucleotide sequence: TGTGCCAGCAGTGGAAGGGGACTTAGCAATCAGCCCCAGCATTTT. Amino acids: CASSGRGLSNQPQHF.

With respect to this clonotype: Being one base from a much bigger clone, this may be a read error. The CDR3 carries no conserved terminal phenylalanine or tryptophan, so it likely arises from a read error. V usage is TRBV3-1 and J usage is TRBJ2-7, with D unclear. This CDR3 comprises 13 residues. With 1 base removed from V and 6 bases from J, the gap between germline ends came to 10 bases. Per germline, CDR1 LGHDT and CDR2 YNNKEL (reference sequence). The CDR3 nucleotides are TGTGCCAGCAGCCAAGTCGACGGCGGCGAGCAGTACCTC. Translated: CASSQVDGGEQYL.

Written as DNA, the CDR3 is TGTGCCAGCAGCCAAGCGGACTCCCTAATGAACACTGAAGCTTTCTTT. Protein product: CASSQADSLMNTEAFF. The chain couples TRBV4-2 to TRBJ1-1; D gene uncertain. V lost 1 base and J 0 bases, leaving 12 bases between the germline ends. The V gene's germline CDR1 is LGHNA and CDR2 YNFKEQ. CDR3 length equals 16 residues.

This chain connects TRBV20-1 to TRBJ1-1; possibly TRBD1 for D (5 bases). This CDR3 spans 12 amino acids. The germline CDR1 and CDR2 sequences are DFQATT and SNEGSKA (reference sequence). Trimming pared 2 bases from V and 5 bases from J, leaving 9 bases between. The CDR3 DNA follows: TGCAGTGCTAGACGGGGGGAGACTGAAGCTTTCTTT. The encoded protein is CSARRGETEAFF.

Many counts were recorded for this clonotype. The rearrangement joins TRBV11-2 to TRBJ2-2; D is possibly TRBD1 (5 bases). The ends were cut back, 1 base at V and 6 bases at J, with 12 bases in the middle. The CDR3 extends over 15 amino acids. Germline V lookup: CDR1 SGHAT, CDR2 FQNNGV. The DNA of the CDR3 is TGTGCCAGCAGCTTAGGCCAGGGCCCGTCCGGGGAGCTGTTTTTT. Translated: CASSLGQGPSGELFF.

The rearrangement uses TRBV19 and TRBJ2-5; D could derive from TRBD1 or TRBD2 (5 bases each). CDR1 and CDR2 from the germline V gene are LNHDA and SQIVND (reference sequence). The CDR3 is 13 amino acids. Trimming removed 6 bases from V and 3 bases from J, with 11 bases in between. CDR3 DNA sequence: TGTGCCAGTAGGTTTCAGGGAGAAGAGACCCAGTACTTC. It yields the protein CASRFQGEETQYF. The variable domain in full, with the rest retrieved from reference TRBV19 and TRBJ2-5, is DGGITQSPKYLFRKEGQNVTLSCEQNLNHDAMYWYRQDPGQGLRLIYYSQIVNDFQKGDIAEGYSVSREKKESFPLTVTSAQKNPTAFYLCASRFQGEETQYFGPGTRLLVL.

This clonotype was seen ten or more times. CDR3 loop: CSARGPRQNQETQYF. CDR3 in DNA: TGCAGTGCTAGAGGCCCCAGACAGAACCAAGAGACCCAGTACTTC. This chain links TRBV20-1 with TRBJ2-5, with D tentatively TRBD1 (5 bases). V was trimmed by 1 base and J by 0 bases, leaving 12 bases between them. The germline CDR1 and CDR2 sequences are DFQATT and SNEGSKA (reference sequence). CDR3 size: 15 residues.

Ten or more counts support this clonotype. The V gene is TRBV28, the J gene TRBJ1-3, with 8 positions matching TRBD1. Germline assignment: CDR1 MDHEN and CDR2 SYDVKM. The CDR3 sequence is 13 residues long. After removal of 5 bases from V and 5 bases from J, the junction contained 2 bases not matched to a gene. The CDR3 DNA reads TGTGCCAGCAGTCGGGACAGGCGAAACACCATATATTTT. Amino acid sequence: CASSRDRRNTIYF.

Only a few counts were recorded for this clonotype. This chain uses TRBV15 with TRBJ1-3; TRBD1 might be the D (5 bases). V was shortened by 0 bases and J by 0 bases, with 15 bases between the two germline ends. The germline gives CDR1 LNHNV, CDR2 YYDKDF (reference sequence). The CDR3 is 18 residues long. CDR3 loop: CATSRDGTLTSSGNTIYF. The DNA for the CDR3 is TGTGCCACCAGCAGAGATGGGACTCTGACCTCCTCTGGAAACACCATATATTTT.

This clonotype has only a few counts. This sequence joins TRBV29-1 and TRBJ1-4; the D gene is possibly TRBD1 (6 bases). The germline V gene encodes CDR1 SQVTM and CDR2 ANQGSEA. This CDR3 region has 12 residues. Trimming took 7 bases from V and 6 from J, leaving 12 bases between them. CDR3 region: CSGKGEDEKLFF. For the CDR3, the DNA is TGCAGCGGGAAGGGGGAGGATGAAAAACTGTTTTTT.

This chain uses TRBV4-3 with TRBJ2-2; D unclear. CDR1 is LGHNA and CDR2 is YSLEER in the germline V gene. The CDR3 is made up of 14 amino acids. Trimming shortened V by 3 bases and J by 0 bases, and 5 bases separated the two germline ends. CDR3 in DNA: TGCGCCAGCAGCCACACTACGAACACCGGGGAGCTGTTTTTT. Its protein is CASSHTTNTGELFF.

Ten or more counts support this clonotype. The chain carries TRBV20-1 and TRBJ2-7; D is undetermined. The CDR3 is 13 amino acids. Trimming took off 6 bases at V and 0 bases at J, with 12 bases between the two ends. Germline CDR1 DFQATT, CDR2 SNEGSKA (reference sequence). Here the CDR3 DNA reads TGCAGTGCCACCGCACGGATCTCCTACGAGCAGTACTTC. Residues: CSATARISYEQYF.

This clonotype appeared many times. This chain links TRBV7-2 with TRBJ2-6, with 9 bases matching TRBD1. J lost 2 bases, V lost 1 base, and 9 bases had no gene match. Germline V CDR1 and CDR2: SGHTA, FQGNSA. CDR3 length equals 19 residues. The CDR3 region is CASSLDRGQGFAGANVLTF. The CDR3 DNA reads TGTGCCAGCAGCTTAGATAGAGGACAGGGGTTCGCTGGGGCCAACGTCCTGACTTTC.

This clonotype showed up just a few times. The V gene is TRBV3-1, the J gene TRBJ2-7; 8 bases are shared with TRBD2. CDR3 length: 16 residues. The germline V gene encodes CDR1 LGHDT and CDR2 YNNKEL (reference sequence). The V segment lost 0 bases and the J segment 7 bases; nucleotides outside the gene matches: 11. The chain's CDR3 is CASSQDLISGIGEQYF. As DNA, the CDR3 is TGTGCCAGCAGCCAAGATCTAATTAGCGGGATTGGTGAGCAGTACTTC.

This sequence joins TRBV19 and TRBJ2-3; the match to TRBD2 covers 8 bases. Germline V gives CDR1 LNHDA, CDR2 SQIVND (reference sequence). The CDR3 consists of 16 residues. The J segment lost 2 bases and the V segment lost 4 bases, leaving 8 bases of the junction unmatched. The CDR3 here is CASSTPAGASTDTQYF. CDR3 DNA sequence: TGTGCCAGTAGTACCCCAGCGGGAGCGTCCACAGATACGCAGTATTTT.

This clonotype was counted at least ten times. The chain joins TRBV5-5 to TRBJ1-4; TRBD1 might be the D (6 bases). This CDR3 has 14 residues. V lost 0 bases and J 7 bases, leaving 10 bases between the germline ends. Germline V gene sequence: CDR1 SGHKS, CDR2 YYEKEE (reference sequence). The CDR3 DNA sequence: TGTGCCAGCAGCTTGGGCAGGGGAGGTGAAAAACTGTTTTTT. It yields the protein CASSLGRGGEKLFF.

This clonotype was recorded a few times. The chain has TRBV2 and TRBJ2-5, with 12 bases fitting TRBD1. There are 17 residues in the CDR3. Trimming removed 7 bases from V and 4 bases from J; junction bases left unmatched: 13. CDR1 SNHLY and CDR2 FYNNEI come from the germline V gene. The CDR3 DNA follows: TGTGCCAGCATGGGACAGGGGGCACGCGGGAGGATAGAGACCCAGTACTTC. The encoded protein is CASMGQGARGRIETQYF.